The next 31 T cell receptor beta chains were all read from a single sample in a study of blood T cell repertoires in COVID-19. Sequenced by immunoSEQ multiplex PCR; TCRdb stores in-frame clones only, minus some. The table has 150,000 or so clones, almost 90% seen once. Material for sequencing was peripheral blood. Receptors were obtained from an older woman with acute or convalescent COVID-19.

The chain couples TRBV24-1 to TRBJ2-1; 7 bases are shared with TRBD1. Germline-derived CDR1 and CDR2 are KGHDR and SFDVKD. The CDR3 length is 13 residues. V lost 7 bases, J lost 8 bases, and 7 bases stayed unmatched. CDR3 in DNA: TGTGCCACCAGCCAGGACAGGTTTGATGAGCAGTTCTTC. Its translation is CATSQDRFDEQFF.

The rearrangement uses TRBV5-5 and TRBJ1-1; the D gene is possibly TRBD1 (5 bases). Trimming shortened V by 2 bases and J by 3 bases, and 14 bases separated the two germline ends. The CDR3 has 15 amino acids. Germline CDR1 and CDR2: SGHKS and YYEKEE (reference sequence). This CDR3 is CASSFFGGGHTEAFF. The CDR3 DNA reads TGTGCCAGCAGCTTTTTCGGGGGTGGACACACTGAAGCTTTCTTT.

The chain uses TRBV28 and TRBJ1-1, with no clear D. The CDR3 spans 11 residues. Germline CDR1 and CDR2: MDHEN and SYDVKM. The V and J ends lost 3 bases and 4 bases respectively, with 3 bases between them. The CDR3 sequence is CASSFLTEAFF. The CDR3 DNA reads as TGTGCCAGCAGTTTCCTCACTGAAGCTTTCTTT. Combining the CDR3 with reference TRBV28 and TRBJ1-1 gives the whole variable domain DVKVTQSSRYLVKRTGEKVFLECVQDMDHENMFWYRQDPGLGLRLIYFSYDVKMKEKGDIPEGYSVSREKKERFSLILESASTNQTSMYLCASSFLTEAFFGQGTRLTVV.

This clone was counted once. The chain has TRBV7-2 and TRBJ2-7; D possibly corresponds to TRBD2 (6 bases). V lost 1 base, J lost 0 bases, and 10 bases lay in between. The V gene's germline CDR1 is SGHTA and CDR2 FQGNSA. The CDR3 sequence is 15 residues long. The CDR3 region has the DNA TGTGCCAGCAGCTTAGGCGGGGTTCCCTCCTACGAGCAGTACTTC. Translation gives CASSLGGVPSYEQYF.

The chain employs TRBV20-1 and TRBJ2-7; D not certain. V lost 6 bases to trimming and J lost 1 base, with 7 bases between them. Per the germline V gene, CDR1 is DFQATT and CDR2 is SNEGSKA (reference sequence). The CDR3 has 11 residues. The CDR3 sequence is CSAEQSYEQYF. In DNA form, the CDR3 reads TGCAGTGCAGAACAGTCCTACGAGCAGTACTTC.

The chain combines TRBV15 with TRBJ1-6; no reliable D call. Trimming took off 0 bases at V and 8 bases at J, with 8 bases between the two ends. The CDR3 runs 14 residues. Germline-derived CDR1 and CDR2 are LNHNV and YYDKDF (reference sequence). This CDR3 is CATSRDFRDSPLHF. In DNA form, the CDR3 reads TGTGCCACCAGCAGAGATTTCCGAGATTCACCCCTCCACTTT.

The rearrangement links TRBV7-6 to TRBJ1-1; 9 positions agree with TRBD1. V lost 5 bases, J lost 2 bases, and 6 bases stayed unmatched. Germline V lookup: CDR1 SGHVS, CDR2 FNYEAQ. This CDR3 contains 15 residues. This CDR3 reads CASSIPGQGNTEAFF. The CDR3, as DNA: TGTGCCAGCAGCATACCGGGACAGGGAAACACTGAAGCTTTCTTT.

The V call is TRBV7-8, the J call TRBJ1-3, with 7 bases aligning to TRBD1. The germline V gene encodes CDR1 SGHVS and CDR2 FQNEAQ. The CDR3 length is 15 residues. V shed 5 bases and J 4 bases; nucleotides not matched to a gene: 8. Here the CDR3 reads CASSAQGPSGNTIYF. The CDR3 DNA sequence: TGTGCCAGCAGCGCACAGGGGCCGTCGGGAAACACCATATATTTT.

J is TRBJ1-2 and V is TRBV3-1 (or the pseudogene TRBV3-2); D remains unclear. Trimming shortened V by 0 bases and J by 8 bases, and 4 bases separated the two germline ends. The germline CDR1 and CDR2 sequences are LGHDT and YNNKEL (reference sequence). This CDR3 spans 11 amino acids. CDR3 protein: CASSQDLGYTF. DNA for the CDR3: TGTGCCAGCAGCCAAGACTTGGGCTACACCTTC.

The genes are TRBV30 and TRBJ1-5, with a possible D match to TRBD1 (5 bases). The CDR3 spans 13 residues. V lost 1 base to trimming and J lost 7 bases, with 11 bases between them. Germline CDR1 GTSNPN, CDR2 SVGIG (reference sequence). CDR3 protein: CAWSEGHIQPQHF. The CDR3 DNA is TGTGCCTGGAGTGAAGGACACATACAGCCCCAGCATTTT.

The chain couples TRBV12-3 or TRBV12-4 to TRBJ1-2, with a weak D call TRBD1 (6 bases). Trimming removed 8 bases from V and 2 bases from J, with 12 bases in between. This CDR3 spans 13 amino acids. The CDR3 loop reads CASLQRGNYGYTF. Here the CDR3 DNA reads TGTGCCAGCCTGCAAAGGGGGAACTATGGCTACACCTTC.

The gene calls are TRBV14 and TRBJ2-7; D remains ambiguous. The ends were cut back, 1 base at V and 6 bases at J, with 7 bases in the middle. Germline CDR1 and CDR2: SGHDN and FVKESK. The CDR3 contains 12 residues. CDR3 loop: CASSQAGTEQYF. In DNA form, the CDR3 reads TGTGCCAGCAGCCAAGCGGGTACCGAGCAGTACTTC.

This sequence joins TRBV18 and TRBJ2-2; no definite D call. Between the trimmed V and J ends, which lost 5 bases and 4 bases, there was a span of 14 bases. Looked up from germline, CDR1 is KGHSH and CDR2 is LQKENI. The CDR3 is made up of 15 amino acids. CDR3 in amino acids: CASSAIPTTTGELFF. In DNA form, the CDR3 reads TGTGCCAGCTCAGCAATCCCGACAACCACCGGGGAGCTGTTTTTT.

This clone is classed as medium-sized. J is TRBJ1-5 and V is TRBV27; no firm D call. The CDR3 is 15 amino acids. The germline CDR1 and CDR2 sequences are MNHEY and SMNVEV (reference sequence). Trimming cost V 4 bases and J 0 bases, with 10 bases left between them. The CDR3 spells CASSSIPYSNQPQHF. The CDR3 nucleotides are TGTGCCAGCAGTTCTATTCCCTATAGCAATCAGCCCCAGCATTTT.

The chain links TRBV13 to TRBJ1-1, with D possibly matching TRBD1 (6 bases). Looked up from germline, CDR1 is PRHDT and CDR2 is FYEKMQ (reference sequence). The CDR3 has 15 residues. V was trimmed by 1 base and J by 2 bases, leaving 11 bases between them. The CDR3 is CASSLVRGPNTEAFF. In DNA form, the CDR3 reads TGTGCCAGCAGCTTAGTGCGGGGGCCCAACACTGAAGCTTTCTTT.

This clone was detected a few times. V is TRBV11-1 and J is TRBJ2-1; the match to TRBD2 covers 9 bases. Germline CDR1 and CDR2: SGHAT and FQDESV (reference sequence). V was pared by 5 bases and J by 4 bases, with 6 bases of the junction left unmatched. This CDR3 spans 15 amino acids. The CDR3 nucleotides are TGTGCCAGCAGCAACCTAGCGGGGTCGTACAATGAGCAGTTCTTC. As protein: CASSNLAGSYNEQFF.

The rearrangement joins TRBV5-6 to TRBJ2-2, with TRBD2 as a possible D gene (5 bases). CDR1 SGHDT and CDR2 YYEEEE come from the germline V gene. The CDR3 has 15 residues. Trimming took 2 bases from V and 5 from J, leaving 13 bases between them. In DNA, the CDR3 is TGTGCCAGCAGCTTCGGGGTATTGGGGACCGGGGAGCTGTTTTTT. Amino acids: CASSFGVLGTGELFF.

The V and J genes are TRBV6-5 and TRBJ1-5; TRBD1 matches 8 bases. J was trimmed by 9 bases and V by 6 bases; bases with no gene match: 10. The CDR3 is 14 residues long. Per the germline V gene, CDR1 is MNHEY and CDR2 is SVGAGI. CDR3 residues: CASRRRQGLWPQHF. The CDR3 coding sequence is TGTGCCAGCAGGAGGAGACAGGGGTTGTGGCCCCAGCATTTT.

As regards this clone: Germline and junction disagree at one end, which may indicate a read error. V and J are TRBV7-7 and TRBJ2-2; TRBD2 might be the D (6 bases). Germline V gene sequence: CDR1 SSHAT, CDR2 FNYEAQ (reference sequence). The CDR3 has 13 amino acids. CDR3 in DNA: TGTGCTAGCAGCTTACGGGGGACCGGGGAGCTGTTTTTT. Protein product: CASSLRGTGELFF.

The CDR3 DNA reads TGTGCCAGCAGTTACTTTTCTAGCGGGGGTAATGAGCAGTTCTTC. It codes for CASSYFSSGGNEQFF. This chain connects TRBV6-5 to TRBJ2-1, with TRBD2 matching 10 bases. The CDR3 extends over 15 amino acids. V shed 1 base and J 7 bases; nucleotides not matched to a gene: 4. CDR1 is MNHEY and CDR2 is SVGAGI in the germline V gene.

V gene TRBV21-1 combines with J gene TRBJ2-5; TRBD2 is the table's D call and was not checked against the DNA. TRBV21-1 is shown as a pseudogene. This CDR3 region has 18 residues. In DNA form, the CDR3 reads TGTGCCAGCAGCAAAGCGCCCTACTACGGGGATAACCAAGAGACCCAGTACTTC. Amino acids: CASSKAPYYGDNQETQYF.

This chain links TRBV4-3 with TRBJ2-7; a weak D match, TRBD1 (6 bases). V lost 1 base, J lost 0 bases, and 10 bases lay in between. Germline CDR1 and CDR2: LGHNA and YSLEER. The CDR3 runs to 15 residues. The CDR3 DNA sequence: TGCGCCAGCAGCCAAGGAATAGGGGGCTCCTACGAGCAGTACTTC. The encoded protein is CASSQGIGGSYEQYF.

V gene TRBV11-1 combines with J gene TRBJ2-1, with TRBD2 matching over 7 bases. This CDR3 has 15 amino acids. J lost 10 bases, V lost 0 bases, and 9 bases had no gene match. Germline loops: CDR1 SGHAT, CDR2 FQDESV (reference sequence). CDR3 region: CASSLARGRFEEQFF. The CDR3 coding sequence is TGTGCCAGCAGCTTAGCGCGGGGGAGGTTCGAAGAGCAGTTCTTC.

The V call is TRBV19, the J call TRBJ1-3; TRBD1 matches 8 bases. V shed 7 bases and J 6 bases; nucleotides not matched to a gene: 8. The CDR3 spans 14 residues. CDR1 LNHDA and CDR2 SQIVND come from the germline V gene (reference sequence). The DNA of the CDR3 is TGTGCCAGTACCTCGGACAGGGCTGCAAACACCATATATTTT. As protein: CASTSDRAANTIYF.

The CDR3 region is CASSSGMMEEKLFF. CDR3 DNA sequence: TGTGCCAGCAGTTCGGGGATGATGGAAGAAAAACTGTTTTTT. The chain is built from TRBV6-5 and TRBJ1-4; D not certain. CDR3 size: 14 residues. Trimming took off 4 bases at V and 8 bases at J, with 14 bases between the two ends. The germline V gene has CDR1 MNHEY and CDR2 SVGAGI.

This clone was observed once. The chain carries TRBV29-1 and TRBJ2-5, with D possibly TRBD1 on 6 matching bases. The germline CDR1 and CDR2 sequences are SQVTM and ANQGSEA. V was pared by 5 bases and J by 9 bases, with 22 bases between. The CDR3 spans 14 residues. The CDR3 sequence: CSVKGQGTSGPQYF. As DNA, the CDR3 is TGCAGCGTTAAAGGTCAGGGGACCTCCGGGCCCCAGTACTTC.

V is TRBV6-2 or TRBV6-3 and J is TRBJ2-3, with 7 bases matching TRBD1. Germline V gene sequence: CDR1 MNHEY, CDR2 SVGEGT. This CDR3 region has 15 residues. The V segment lost 6 bases and the J segment 6 bases; nucleotides outside the gene matches: 12. The CDR3 loop is CASSRQGIWDDTQYF. CDR3 coding DNA: TGTGCCAGCAGCCGACAGGGTATTTGGGACGATACGCAGTATTTT.

This clone was recorded a few times. The chain carries TRBV5-6 and TRBJ1-2, with 7 bases that match TRBD1. This CDR3 is 15 amino acids long. CDR1 and CDR2 (germline): SGHDT, YYEEEE. Trimming removed 2 bases from V and 0 bases from J; junction bases left unmatched: 4. Here the CDR3 reads CASSFGTVPNYGYTF. The CDR3 nucleotides read TGTGCCAGCAGCTTCGGGACAGTACCTAACTATGGCTACACCTTC.

The rearrangement joins TRBV6-2 or TRBV6-3 to TRBJ2-7; possibly TRBD2 for D (5 bases). The CDR3 covers 17 residues. Germline V lookup: CDR1 MNHEY, CDR2 SVGEGT. Trimming removed 5 bases from V and 0 bases from J, with 20 bases in between. As DNA, the CDR3 is TGTGCCAGCAGTCCCAATTCGGGCGGGCCCTTCTCCTACGAGCAGTACTTC. As protein: CASSPNSGGPFSYEQYF.

The chain carries TRBV5-1 and TRBJ2-1; the D gene is possibly TRBD2 (7 bases). This CDR3 comprises 14 residues. V lost 1 base to trimming and J lost 7 bases, with 12 bases between them. Germline CDR1 reads SGHRS; CDR2 reads YFSETQ. The CDR3 region is CASSLRGRENEQFF. The CDR3 DNA is TGCGCCAGCAGCTTGCGGGGGCGGGAGAATGAGCAGTTCTTC.

This clone was detected once. This rearrangement joins TRBV6-1 to TRBJ1-3, with a tentative D call TRBD1 (6 bases). The CDR3 spans 15 residues. The germline CDR1 and CDR2 sequences are MNHNS and SASEGT. V was pared by 1 base and J by 6 bases, with 13 bases between. This chain's CDR3 is CASSEGTDGSNTIYF. The CDR3 DNA sequence: TGTGCCAGCAGTGAAGGGACAGACGGATCAAACACCATATATTTT.